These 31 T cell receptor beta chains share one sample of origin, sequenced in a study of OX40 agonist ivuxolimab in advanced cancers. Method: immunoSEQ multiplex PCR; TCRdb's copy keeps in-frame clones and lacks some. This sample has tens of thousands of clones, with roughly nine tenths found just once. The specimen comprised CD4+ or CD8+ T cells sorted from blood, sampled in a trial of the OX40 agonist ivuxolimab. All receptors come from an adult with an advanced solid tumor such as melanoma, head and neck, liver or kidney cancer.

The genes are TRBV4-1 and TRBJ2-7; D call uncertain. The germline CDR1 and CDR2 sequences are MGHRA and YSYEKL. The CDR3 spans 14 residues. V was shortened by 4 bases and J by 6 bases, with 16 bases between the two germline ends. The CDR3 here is CASSLGPSRSEQYF. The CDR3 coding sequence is TGCGCCAGCAGCCTCGGTCCCTCGCGGAGCGAGCAGTACTTC.

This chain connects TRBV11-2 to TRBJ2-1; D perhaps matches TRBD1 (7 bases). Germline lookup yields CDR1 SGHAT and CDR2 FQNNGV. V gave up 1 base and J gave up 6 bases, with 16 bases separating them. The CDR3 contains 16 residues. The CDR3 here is CASSLVGGQPINEQFF. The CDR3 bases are TGTGCCAGCAGCTTAGTGGGGGGACAGCCGATCAATGAGCAGTTCTTC.

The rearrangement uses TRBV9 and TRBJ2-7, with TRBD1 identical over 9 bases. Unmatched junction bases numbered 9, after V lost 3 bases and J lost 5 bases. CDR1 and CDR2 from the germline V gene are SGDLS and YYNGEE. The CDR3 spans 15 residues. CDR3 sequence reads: CASSGGQGRMDEQYF. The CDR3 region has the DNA TGTGCCAGCAGCGGGGGACAGGGACGGATGGACGAGCAGTACTTC. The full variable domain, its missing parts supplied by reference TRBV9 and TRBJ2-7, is DSGVTQTPKHLITATGQRVTLRCSPRSGDLSVYWYQQSLDQGLQFLIQYYNGEERAKGNILERFSAQQFPDLHSELNLSSLELGDSALYFCASSGGQGRMDEQYFGPGTRLTVT.

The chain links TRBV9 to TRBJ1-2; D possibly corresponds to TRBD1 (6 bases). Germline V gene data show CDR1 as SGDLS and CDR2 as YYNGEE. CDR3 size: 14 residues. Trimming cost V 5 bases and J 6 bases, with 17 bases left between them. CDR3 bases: TGTGCCAGCAGTGAATCTGGACAGTTCGATGGCTACACCTTC. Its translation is CASSESGQFDGYTF.

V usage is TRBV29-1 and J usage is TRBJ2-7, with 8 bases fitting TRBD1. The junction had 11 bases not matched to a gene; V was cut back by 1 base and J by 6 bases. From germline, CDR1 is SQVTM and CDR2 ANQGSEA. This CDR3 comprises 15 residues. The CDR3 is CSVEGYRGLTFEQYF. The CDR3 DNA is TGCAGCGTTGAAGGCTACAGGGGGTTAACGTTCGAGCAGTACTTC.

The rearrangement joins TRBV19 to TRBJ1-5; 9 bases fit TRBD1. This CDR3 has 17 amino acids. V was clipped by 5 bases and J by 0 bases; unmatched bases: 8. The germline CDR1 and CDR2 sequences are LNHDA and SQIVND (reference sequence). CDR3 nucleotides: TGTGCCAGTAGTTCCCGGGACAGGGCGTATAGCAATCAGCCCCAGCATTTT. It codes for CASSSRDRAYSNQPQHF.

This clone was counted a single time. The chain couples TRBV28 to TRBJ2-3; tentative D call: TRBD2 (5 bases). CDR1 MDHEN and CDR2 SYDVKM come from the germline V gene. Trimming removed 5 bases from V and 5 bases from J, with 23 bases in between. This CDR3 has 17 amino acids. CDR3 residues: CASSPLVGEWDQDTQYF. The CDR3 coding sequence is TGTGCCAGCAGTCCCCTCGTCGGGGAGTGGGATCAAGATACGCAGTATTTT.

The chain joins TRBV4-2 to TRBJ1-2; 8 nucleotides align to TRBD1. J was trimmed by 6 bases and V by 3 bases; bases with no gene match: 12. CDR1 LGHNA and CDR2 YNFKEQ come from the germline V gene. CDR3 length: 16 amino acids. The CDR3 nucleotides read TGTGCCAGCAGCCAGTACGCGGGACAGGCGAAGGATGGCTACACCTTC. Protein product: CASSQYAGQAKDGYTF.

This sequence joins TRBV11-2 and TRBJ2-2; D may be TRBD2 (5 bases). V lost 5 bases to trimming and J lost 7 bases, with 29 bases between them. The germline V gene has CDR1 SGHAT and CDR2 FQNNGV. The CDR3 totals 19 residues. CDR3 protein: CASSPYPGGVAAGGGELFF. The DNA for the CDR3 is TGTGCCAGCAGCCCGTACCCGGGTGGGGTAGCAGCCGGAGGCGGGGAGCTGTTTTTT. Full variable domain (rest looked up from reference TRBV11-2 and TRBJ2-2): EAGVAQSPRYKIIEKRQSVAFWCNPISGHATLYWYQQILGQGPKLLIQFQNNGVVDDSQLPKDRFSAERLKGVDSTLKIQPAKLEDSAVYLCASSPYPGGVAAGGGELFFGEGSRLTVL.

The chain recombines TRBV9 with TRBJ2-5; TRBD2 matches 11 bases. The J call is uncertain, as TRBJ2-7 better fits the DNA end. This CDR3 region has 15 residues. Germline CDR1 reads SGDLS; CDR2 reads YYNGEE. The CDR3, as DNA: TGTGCCAGCAGCTTGAAGGGACTAGCGGACTACGAGCAGTACTTC. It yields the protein CASSLKGLADYEQYF.

This CDR3 reads CASSSGTDYEQYF. CDR3 sequence (DNA): TGTGCCAGCAGCTCCGGGACAGATTACGAGCAGTACTTC. V and J are TRBV7-9 and TRBJ2-7, with 7 nucleotides matching TRBD1. Germline-derived CDR1 and CDR2 are SEHNR and FQNEAQ (reference sequence). This CDR3 contains 13 residues. V lost 4 bases and J lost 4; bases outside the gene matches: 4. The entire variable domain, with the rest obtained from reference TRBV7-9 and TRBJ2-7, is as follows: DTGVSQNPRHKITKRGQNVTFRCDPISEHNRLYWYRQTLGQGPEFLTYFQNEAQLEKSRLLSDRFSAERPKGSFSTLEIQRTEQGDSAMYLCASSSGTDYEQYFGPGTRLTVT.

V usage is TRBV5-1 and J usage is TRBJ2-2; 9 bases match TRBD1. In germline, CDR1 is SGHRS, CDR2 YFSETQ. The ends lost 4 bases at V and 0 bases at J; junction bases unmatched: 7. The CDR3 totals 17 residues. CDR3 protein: CASSPHRQGANTGELFF. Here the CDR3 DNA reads TGCGCCAGCAGCCCCCACCGACAGGGGGCGAACACCGGGGAGCTGTTTTTT.

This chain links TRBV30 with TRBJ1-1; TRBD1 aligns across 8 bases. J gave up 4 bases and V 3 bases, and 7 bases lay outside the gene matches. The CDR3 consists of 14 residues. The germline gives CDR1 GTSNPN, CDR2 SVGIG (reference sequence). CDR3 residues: CAWRAQGAGTEAFF. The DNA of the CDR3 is TGTGCCTGGAGGGCCCAGGGGGCGGGCACTGAAGCTTTCTTT.

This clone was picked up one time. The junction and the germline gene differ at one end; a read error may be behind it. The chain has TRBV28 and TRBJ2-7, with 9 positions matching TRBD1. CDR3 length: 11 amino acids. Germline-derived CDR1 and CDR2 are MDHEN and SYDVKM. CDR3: CASSLLGQGFF. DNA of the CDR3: TGTGCCAGCAGTTTATTGGGACAGGGATTCTTC.

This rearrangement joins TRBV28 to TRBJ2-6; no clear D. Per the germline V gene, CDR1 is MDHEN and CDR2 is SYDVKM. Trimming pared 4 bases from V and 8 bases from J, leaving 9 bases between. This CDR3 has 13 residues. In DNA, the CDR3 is TGTGCCAGCAGTTCCGGGCTGTCCAACGTCCTGACTTTC. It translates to CASSSGLSNVLTF. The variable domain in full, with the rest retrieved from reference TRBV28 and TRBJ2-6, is DVKVTQSSRYLVKRTGEKVFLECVQDMDHENMFWYRQDPGLGLRLIYFSYDVKMKEKGDIPEGYSVSREKKERFSLILESASTNQTSMYLCASSSGLSNVLTFGAGSRLTVL.

The CDR3 DNA reads as TGTGCCAGCAGTACCCCAGGGGGAGCTAACTATGGCTACACCTTC. This encodes CASSTPGGANYGYTF. The rearrangement links TRBV28 to TRBJ1-2, with 7 bases lining up with TRBD1. V lost 5 bases to trimming and J lost 0 bases; unmatched junction nucleotides: 6. CDR3 size: 15 residues. Germline CDR1 reads MDHEN; CDR2 reads SYDVKM.

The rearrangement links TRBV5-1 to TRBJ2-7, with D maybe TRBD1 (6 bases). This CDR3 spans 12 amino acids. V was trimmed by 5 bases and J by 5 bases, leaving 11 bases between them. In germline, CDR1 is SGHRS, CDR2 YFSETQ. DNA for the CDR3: TGCGCCAGCAGTACACAGGGAAACGAGCAGTACTTC. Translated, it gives CASSTQGNEQYF.

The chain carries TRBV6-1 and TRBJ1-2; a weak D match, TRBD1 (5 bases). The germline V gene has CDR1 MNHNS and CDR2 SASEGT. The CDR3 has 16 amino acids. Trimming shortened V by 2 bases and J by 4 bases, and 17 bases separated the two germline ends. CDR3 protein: CASSESSGKGAYGYTF. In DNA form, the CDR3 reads TGTGCCAGCAGTGAATCTTCGGGGAAAGGGGCCTATGGCTACACCTTC.

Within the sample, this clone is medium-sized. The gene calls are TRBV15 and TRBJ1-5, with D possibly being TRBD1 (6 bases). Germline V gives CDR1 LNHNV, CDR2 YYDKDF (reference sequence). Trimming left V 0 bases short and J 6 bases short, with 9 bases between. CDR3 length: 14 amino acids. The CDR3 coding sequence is TGTGCCACCAGCAGAGAAACAGGGACTCAGCCCCAGCATTTT. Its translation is CATSRETGTQPQHF.

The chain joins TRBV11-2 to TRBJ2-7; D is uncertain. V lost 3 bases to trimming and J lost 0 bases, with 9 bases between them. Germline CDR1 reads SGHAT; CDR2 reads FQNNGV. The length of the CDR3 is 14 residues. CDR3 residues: CASSFLQASYEQYF. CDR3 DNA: TGTGCCAGCAGCTTCCTCCAGGCCTCCTACGAGCAGTACTTC.

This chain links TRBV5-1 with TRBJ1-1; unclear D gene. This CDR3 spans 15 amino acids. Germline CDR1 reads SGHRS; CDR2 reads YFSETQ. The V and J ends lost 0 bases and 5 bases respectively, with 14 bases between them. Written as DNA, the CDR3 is TGCGCCAGCAGCTTGGTAGGCAGCTCTTTGACTGAAGCTTTCTTT. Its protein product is CASSLVGSSLTEAFF.

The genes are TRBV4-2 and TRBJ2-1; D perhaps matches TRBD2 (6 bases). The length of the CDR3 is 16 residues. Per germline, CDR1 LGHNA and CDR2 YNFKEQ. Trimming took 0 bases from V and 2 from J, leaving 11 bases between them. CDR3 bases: TGTGCCAGCAGCCAAGATGGCGCGGGGACCTACAATGAGCAGTTCTTC. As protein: CASSQDGAGTYNEQFF.

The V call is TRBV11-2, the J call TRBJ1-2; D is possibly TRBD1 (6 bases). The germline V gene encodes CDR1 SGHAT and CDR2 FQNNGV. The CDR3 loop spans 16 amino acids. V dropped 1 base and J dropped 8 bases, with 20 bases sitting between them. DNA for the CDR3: TGTGCCAGCAGCTTAGGGTCTCAGGGGCGCGGAGAAGGCTACACCTTC. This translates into CASSLGSQGRGEGYTF.

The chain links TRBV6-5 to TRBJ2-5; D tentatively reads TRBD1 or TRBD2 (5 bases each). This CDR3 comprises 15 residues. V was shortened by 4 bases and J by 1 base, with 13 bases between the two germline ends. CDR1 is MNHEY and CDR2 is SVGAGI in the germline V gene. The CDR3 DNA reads TGTGCCAGCAGTTTTGGATCGGGGCCCCAAGAGACCCAGTACTTC. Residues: CASSFGSGPQETQYF.

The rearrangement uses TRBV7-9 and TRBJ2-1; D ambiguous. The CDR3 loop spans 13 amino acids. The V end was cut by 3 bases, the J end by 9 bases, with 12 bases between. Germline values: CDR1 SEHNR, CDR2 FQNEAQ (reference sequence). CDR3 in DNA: TGTGCCAGCAGCTTGAACTATCGTGGTGAGCAGTTCTTC. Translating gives CASSLNYRGEQFF.

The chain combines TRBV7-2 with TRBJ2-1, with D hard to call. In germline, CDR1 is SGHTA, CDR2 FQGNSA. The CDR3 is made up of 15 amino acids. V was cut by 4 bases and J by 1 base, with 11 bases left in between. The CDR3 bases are TGTGCCAGCAGCTACCCTGTAGGTTCCTACAATGAGCAGTTCTTC. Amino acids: CASSYPVGSYNEQFF. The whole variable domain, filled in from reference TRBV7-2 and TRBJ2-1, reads GAGVSQSPSNKVTEKGKDVELRCDPISGHTALYWYRQSLGQGLEFLIYFQGNSAPDKSGLPSDRFSAERTGGSVSTLTIQRTQQEDSAVYLCASSYPVGSYNEQFFGPGTRLTVL.

The CDR3, as DNA: TGTGCCAGCAGGATGACCGGGACAGGGAGCACTGAAGCTTTCTTT. It is translated as CASRMTGTGSTEAFF. The chain uses TRBV6-4 and TRBJ1-1, with 9 bases lining up with TRBD1. Germline V lookup: CDR1 MRHNA, CDR2 SNTAGT. After removal of 6 bases from V and 4 bases from J, the junction contained 9 bases not matched to a gene. There are 15 residues in the CDR3.

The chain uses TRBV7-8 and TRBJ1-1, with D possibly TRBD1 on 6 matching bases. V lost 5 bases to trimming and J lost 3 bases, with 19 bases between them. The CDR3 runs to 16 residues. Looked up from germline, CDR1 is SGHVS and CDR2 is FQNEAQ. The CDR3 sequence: CASSQTEGGLDTEAFF. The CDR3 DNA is TGTGCCAGCAGCCAGACAGAGGGGGGGCTGGACACTGAAGCTTTCTTT.

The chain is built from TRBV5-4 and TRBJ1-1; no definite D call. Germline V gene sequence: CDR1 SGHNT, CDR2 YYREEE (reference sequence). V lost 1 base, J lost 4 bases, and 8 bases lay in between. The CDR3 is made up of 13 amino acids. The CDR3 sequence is CASSLRSSTEAFF. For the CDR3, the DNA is TGTGCCAGCAGCTTGAGGTCATCCACTGAAGCTTTCTTT.

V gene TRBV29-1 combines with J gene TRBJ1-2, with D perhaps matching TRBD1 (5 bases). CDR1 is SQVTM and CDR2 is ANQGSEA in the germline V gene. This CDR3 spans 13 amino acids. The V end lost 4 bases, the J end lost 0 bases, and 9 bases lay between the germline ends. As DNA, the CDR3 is TGCAGCGTTGTGGCAGGGCCTAACTATGGCTACACCTTC. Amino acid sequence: CSVVAGPNYGYTF.

The CDR3, as DNA: TGTGCCTGGAGGTCAGGGGTGGTGGTGGGGGAGCTGTTTTTT. Its translation: CAWRSGVVVGELFF. The J gene is TRBJ2-2, the V gene TRBV30, with D perhaps matching TRBD1 (6 bases). Per the germline V gene, CDR1 is GTSNPN and CDR2 is SVGIG (reference sequence). The CDR3 sequence is 14 residues long. Trimming removed 3 bases at V and 8 bases at J, with 16 bases between.